One T cell receptor beta chain is described in this entry. These data originate in a study of blood T cell repertoires in COVID-19. For the study at large: Samples of COVID-19 (acute and convalescent) were obtained from the United States, Italy and Spain. Sources were T cells, B-cell-depleted T cells, or PBMCs; the material itself was cDNA or gDNA.

Study processing details: Amplification of reference gene primers was used by the study to estimate nucleated cell counts. TCRdb keeps only in-frame clones here, not all; method: immunoSEQ multiplex PCR. V and J calls and clone size follow that table, whereas D and trimming were derived from the DNA. The table shows 150,000 to 200,000 clones, with approximately 90% occurring only once. Trimming took off 1 base at V and 7 bases at J, with 7 bases between the two ends. CDR1 is SGHTA, CDR2 FQGNSA, per germline. CDR3 length: 12 residues. The specimen was peripheral blood. This chain links TRBV7-2 with TRBJ1-2, with D unclear. The clonotype comes from a human donor in a cohort sampled during active COVID-19. The CDR3 nucleotides are TGTGCCAGCAGCTTAGTTCTGAGTGGCTACACCTTC. Translated: CASSLVLSGYTF.